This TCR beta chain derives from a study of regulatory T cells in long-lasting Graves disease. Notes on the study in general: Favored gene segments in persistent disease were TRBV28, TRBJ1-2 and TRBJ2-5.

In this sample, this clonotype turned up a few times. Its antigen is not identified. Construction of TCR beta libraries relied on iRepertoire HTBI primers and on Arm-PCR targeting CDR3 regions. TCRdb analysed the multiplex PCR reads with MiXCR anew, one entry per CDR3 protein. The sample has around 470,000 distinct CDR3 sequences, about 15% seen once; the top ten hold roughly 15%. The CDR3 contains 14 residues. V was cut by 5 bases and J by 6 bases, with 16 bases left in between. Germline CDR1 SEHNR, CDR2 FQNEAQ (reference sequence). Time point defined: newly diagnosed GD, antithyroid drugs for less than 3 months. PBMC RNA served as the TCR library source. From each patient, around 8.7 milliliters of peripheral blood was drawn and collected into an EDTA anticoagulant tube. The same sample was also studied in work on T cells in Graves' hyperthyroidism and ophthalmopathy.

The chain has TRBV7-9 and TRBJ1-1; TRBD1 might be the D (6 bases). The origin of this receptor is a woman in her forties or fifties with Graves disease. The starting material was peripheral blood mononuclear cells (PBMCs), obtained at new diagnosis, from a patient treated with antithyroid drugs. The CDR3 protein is CASSRVGGQAEAFF. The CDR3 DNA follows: TGTGCCAGCAGCCGCGTCGGGGGGCAGGCTGAAGCTTTCTTT.